The present entry profiles one TCR beta chain with its context. Clones were read by immunoSEQ multiplex PCR, and TCRdb kept only the in-frame ones, dropping some. Seen here are 470,000 or so clones, over 75% observed once, and the top ten hold 3% to 3.5%. The data derive from a study of blood T cell repertoires in COVID-19. The V gene's germline CDR1 is SEHNR and CDR2 FQNEAQ (reference sequence). This CDR3 comprises 14 residues. With 7 bases clipped from V and 4 bases from J, the junction kept 2 bases outside the gene matches. The clonotype was recovered from a human donor in a cohort sampled during active COVID-19. V gene TRBV7-9 combines with J gene TRBJ2-2; TRBD2 matches at 11 bases. Material for sequencing was peripheral blood. CDR3 sequence (DNA): TGTGCCAGCACGCTAGCGGGAGGCACCGGGGAGCTGTTTTTT. Its translation is CASTLAGGTGELFF. The full variable domain, completed using reference TRBV7-9 and TRBJ2-2, is DTGVSQNPRHKITKRGQNVTFRCDPISEHNRLYWYRQTLGQGPEFLTYFQNEAQLEKSRLLSDRFSAERPKGSFSTLEIQRTEQGDSAMYLCASTLAGGTGELFFGEGSRLTVL.